This T cell receptor (beta chain) stems from a study of T cells in narcolepsy. This CDR3 region has 17 residues. Trimming took off 2 bases at V and 2 bases at J, with 18 bases between the two ends. Germline V gene sequence: CDR1 SGHVS, CDR2 FQNEAQ. This table comes from immunoSEQ multiplex PCR, and its TCRdb copy is limited to in-frame clones, with some not included. The sample comprises about 35,000 clones, around 80% of which are singletons, and roughly 1% rests with the top ten. This clone was counted a few times. The origin of this receptor is a human donor in good health. Sequencing input: memory (CD45RA-) CD4+ T cells from blood. The chain combines TRBV7-8 with TRBJ2-5, with D tentatively TRBD1 (5 bases). The CDR3 DNA reads as TGTGCCAGCAGCTTATCTCATGGGGCCAGTGGGCAAGAGACCCAGTACTTC. Encoded protein: CASSLSHGASGQETQYF.